This T cell receptor (beta chain) was recovered during a study of control samples from healthy donors and cancer patients. Trimming left V 2 bases short and J 10 bases short, with 14 bases between. This CDR3 region has 13 residues. The repertoire was sequenced with immunoSEQ multiplex PCR; TCRdb's copy has only in-frame clones and lacks some. The table has 76,000 or so clones, approximately 91% seen once. Input material: PBMCs. This TCR came from a woman in her forties or fifties with colorectal cancer. This chain links TRBV12-3 or TRBV12-4 with TRBJ1-1, with D maybe TRBD1 (6 bases). The DNA for the CDR3 is TGTGCCAGCAGTTTAAGGTCCCAGGGGAGAGCTTTCTTT. Its protein is CASSLRSQGRAFF.